This entry is about one T cell receptor beta chain. The antigen is not known. TCRdb's table, derived via immunoSEQ multiplex PCR, lists solely in-frame clones and lacks some. The sample contains approximately 52,000 clones, over 60% of which appear only once. Time point meaning: baseline, week 1 (first vaccination visit). Indicated treatment: pre-vaccination baseline after standard-of-care therapy. New IDH1-mutant, ATRX-lost WHO grade 3 or 4 astrocytomas occurred in donors. Germline V gives CDR1 SGHNT, CDR2 YYREEE (reference sequence). The CDR3 is made up of 13 amino acids. The junction had 7 bases not matched to a gene; V was cut back by 4 bases and J by 8 bases. The entry originates in a study of a mutant IDH1 vaccine in newly diagnosed glioma. Study in general: The treated group averaged 40.4 years old and was roughly 60% male, approximately 38% female. Patients got radiotherapy, temozolomide, or both beforehand, and most got both. Findings of the study overall: There seemed to be no relation between pseudoprogression and changes in top peripheral T cell clonotypes.

This sample comprised PBMCs, obtained from a glioma patient treated with radiotherapy, temozolomide or both. This chain connects TRBV5-4 to TRBJ1-2; TRBD1 agrees at 8 bases. The receptor comes from a woman aged 40 to 49 with glioma. CDR3 protein: CASSTDRVGGYTF. The CDR3 DNA is TGTGCCAGCAGCACGGACAGGGTAGGGGGCTACACCTTC.